What follows are 25 T cell receptor beta chains derived from one specimen sequenced in a study of Graves' ophthalmopathy and Graves' hyperthyroidism. TCR beta CDR3 amplification used RNA transcripts. HTBI-primed RT-PCR formed the first round, and a multiplex PCR formed the second. TCRdb re-called the multiplex PCR reads through MiXCR, storing one row per CDR3 protein. The table shows about 400,000 distinct CDR3 sequences, with approximately 20% occurring only once. Source material: peripheral blood. These receptors all come from a young woman with Graves' ophthalmopathy.

This clonotype has a count of ten or more. The rearrangement uses TRBV29-1 and TRBJ1-1; D gene uncertain. The CDR3 covers 11 residues. Trimming removed 4 bases from V and 1 base from J, with 4 bases in between. The V gene's germline CDR1 is SQVTM and CDR2 ANQGSEA. The CDR3 spells CSVAQNTEAFF. The CDR3 nucleotides read TGCAGCGTTGCCCAGAACACTGAAGCTTTCTTT. The full variable domain, with the rest looked up from reference TRBV29-1 and TRBJ1-1, is SAVISQKPSRDICQRGTSLTIQCQVDSQVTMMFWYRQQPGQSLTLIATANQGSEATYESGFVIDKFPISRPNLTFSTLTVSNMSPEDSSIYLCSVAQNTEAFFGQGTRLTVV.

At least ten counts were recorded for this clonotype. CDR3 sequence reads: CAWSVRGGAVTEAFF. CDR3 bases: TGTGCCTGGAGTGTACGTGGAGGGGCGGTAACTGAAGCTTTCTTT. The chain joins TRBV30 to TRBJ1-1; the D gene is possibly TRBD1 (5 bases). In germline, CDR1 is GTSNPN, CDR2 SVGIG (reference sequence). CDR3 length: 15 amino acids. The germline V and J ends were trimmed by 0 bases and 5 bases, with 16 bases remaining between them.

This clonotype has at least ten counts. The V call is TRBV11-1, the J call TRBJ1-1; D not certain. This CDR3 is built from 15 residues. Germline loops: CDR1 SGHAT, CDR2 FQDESV (reference sequence). Trimming left V 2 bases short and J 2 bases short, with 12 bases between. This CDR3 reads CASSLSEGPNTEAFF. The CDR3 coding sequence is TGTGCCAGCAGCTTATCGGAGGGTCCCAACACTGAAGCTTTCTTT.

The chain couples TRBV7-2 to TRBJ2-7; D not certain. This CDR3 comprises 13 residues. Germline CDR1 reads SGHTA; CDR2 reads FQGNSA. With 1 base removed from V and 4 bases from J, the gap between germline ends came to 8 bases. CDR3 sequence reads: CASSLDMKYEQYF. The CDR3 DNA is TGTGCCAGCAGCTTAGACATGAAGTACGAGCAGTACTTC. Drawing the rest from reference TRBV7-2 and TRBJ2-7, the complete variable domain is GAGVSQSPSNKVTEKGKDVELRCDPISGHTALYWYRQSLGQGLEFLIYFQGNSAPDKSGLPSDRFSAERTGGSVSTLTIQRTQQEDSAVYLCASSLDMKYEQYFGPGTRLTVT.

This clonotype was observed many times. V is TRBV5-6 and J is TRBJ2-7, with 7 nucleotides matching TRBD1. The V and J ends lost 4 bases and 1 base, in that order; junction bases with no gene match: 8. CDR1 and CDR2 (germline): SGHDT, YYEEEE. The CDR3 is made up of 15 amino acids. Here the CDR3 DNA reads TGTGCCAGCAGCGCCGGGACAGCTAAGTCCTACGAGCAGTACTTC. It specifies CASSAGTAKSYEQYF.

This clonotype was found many times. The chain links TRBV4-3 to TRBJ1-1; D is possibly TRBD1 (5 bases). This CDR3 has 15 amino acids. Trimming removed 0 bases from V and 7 bases from J, with 15 bases in between. The germline CDR1 and CDR2 sequences are LGHNA and YSLEER. The CDR3 is CASSQDGSQGYEAFF. The CDR3 bases are TGCGCCAGCAGCCAAGACGGGTCTCAGGGTTATGAAGCTTTCTTT.

This clonotype was seen repeatedly, ten times or more. In DNA, the CDR3 is TGTGCCAGCAGGTGGGGGGCGGGCAATCAGCCCCAGCATTTT. Its protein is CASRWGAGNQPQHF. This chain uses TRBV6-5 with TRBJ1-5; a possible D gene is TRBD1 (6 bases). Germline assignment: CDR1 MNHEY and CDR2 SVGAGI. This CDR3 has 14 residues. Deletions cut 6 bases from V and 2 bases from J, with 11 bases between.

The chain joins TRBV7-9 to TRBJ2-7; 11 nucleotides align to TRBD2. The CDR3 is 14 amino acids. J lost 4 bases, V lost 6 bases, and 5 bases had no gene match. Germline lookup yields CDR1 SEHNR and CDR2 FQNEAQ (reference sequence). CDR3 coding DNA: TGTGCCAGCAGGGAACTAGCGGGAGTTTACGAGCAGTACTTC. Translated: CASRELAGVYEQYF.

The CDR3, as DNA: TGTGCCAACAGGGGAGAGAACACTGAAGCTTTCTTT. The encoded protein is CANRGENTEAFF. The V call is TRBV28, the J call TRBJ1-1, with 7 bases identical to TRBD1. The V and J ends lost 10 bases and 1 base, in that order; junction bases with no gene match: 3. CDR1 is MDHEN and CDR2 is SYDVKM in the germline V gene. This CDR3 comprises 12 residues.

The table lists this clonotype with many counts. The V gene is TRBV5-6, the J gene TRBJ2-7; tentatively, D is TRBD2 (6 bases). CDR1 is SGHDT, CDR2 YYEEEE, per germline. CDR3 length: 16 amino acids. The ends were cut back, 4 bases at V and 3 bases at J, with 20 bases in the middle. CDR3 residues: CASSLHSGGIYYEQYF. Written as DNA, the CDR3 is TGTGCCAGCAGCCTTCATAGCGGAGGGATCTACTACGAGCAGTACTTC.

This clonotype was seen ten or more times. The V and J genes are TRBV28 and TRBJ2-5, with TRBD1 as a possible D gene (5 bases). The germline CDR1 and CDR2 sequences are MDHEN and SYDVKM. This CDR3 region has 14 residues. V was pared by 10 bases and J by 5 bases, with 20 bases between. For the CDR3, the DNA is TGTGCCACCTCTGACAGCCCTACACTCGAGACCCAGTACTTC. As protein: CATSDSPTLETQYF.

This clonotype was seen many times. This chain joins TRBV20-1 and TRBJ1-6; D is possibly TRBD1 (5 bases). V was shortened by 5 bases and J by 0 bases, with 17 bases between the two germline ends. The length of the CDR3 is 17 residues. Germline lookup yields CDR1 DFQATT and CDR2 SNEGSKA (reference sequence). For the CDR3, the DNA is TGCAGTGCTTGTGGGGCTTCAGAAGGCTCCTATAATTCACCCCTCCACTTT. Its translation: CSACGASEGSYNSPLHF.

This clonotype appeared many times. The chain has TRBV6-5 and TRBJ1-1; 10 positions agree with TRBD1. Germline loops: CDR1 MNHEY, CDR2 SVGAGI. This CDR3 has 15 amino acids. Unmatched junction bases numbered 6, after V lost 7 bases and J lost 1 base. CDR3 residues: CASTRGQGKNTEAFF. CDR3 in DNA: TGTGCCAGCACCCGGGGACAGGGGAAGAACACTGAAGCTTTCTTT.

There are a few counts of this clonotype. V usage is TRBV7-8 and J usage is TRBJ1-1; no firm D call. Trimming took 1 base from V and 0 from J, leaving 9 bases between them. CDR1 and CDR2 from the germline V gene are SGHVS and FQNEAQ. This CDR3 spans 15 amino acids. This chain's CDR3 is CASSLVPQMNTEAFF. CDR3 DNA sequence: TGTGCCAGCAGCTTAGTTCCACAGATGAACACTGAAGCTTTCTTT.

At least ten counts were recorded for this clonotype. This chain joins TRBV28 and TRBJ2-5; D remains ambiguous. The CDR3 is 13 residues long. Germline lookup yields CDR1 MDHEN and CDR2 SYDVKM. V was trimmed by 2 bases and J by 2 bases, leaving 6 bases between them. The CDR3 DNA reads TGTGCCAGCAGTTTACCAACACAAGAGACCCAGTACTTC. Protein sequence: CASSLPTQETQYF. The full variable domain, with the rest looked up from reference TRBV28 and TRBJ2-5, is DVKVTQSSRYLVKRTGEKVFLECVQDMDHENMFWYRQDPGLGLRLIYFSYDVKMKEKGDIPEGYSVSREKKERFSLILESASTNQTSMYLCASSLPTQETQYFGPGTRLLVL.

The rearrangement uses TRBV30 and TRBJ2-2; D is undetermined. The CDR3 contains 14 residues. V was clipped by 5 bases and J by 3 bases, with 13 bases between them. Germline lookup yields CDR1 GTSNPN and CDR2 SVGIG (reference sequence). Here the CDR3 DNA reads TGTGCCTGGTCTGGGGTGGCTTACACCGGGGAGCTGTTTTTT. It specifies CAWSGVAYTGELFF.

The chain has TRBV6-1 and TRBJ2-2; 11 bases fit TRBD2. CDR1 and CDR2 (germline): MNHNS, SASEGT. V was pared by 6 bases and J by 7 bases, with 7 bases of the junction left unmatched. This CDR3 spans 15 amino acids. CDR3 region: CASRVLAGGVGELFF. CDR3 DNA: TGTGCCAGCAGAGTTTTAGCGGGAGGGGTCGGGGAGCTGTTTTTT.

The table lists this clonotype with a count of one. This chain joins TRBV12-5 and TRBJ2-2; 14 bases map to TRBD2. The V gene end was trimmed by 1 base and the J gene end by 7 bases; junction bases not matched to a gene: 8. CDR1 is LGHNT, CDR2 FRNRAP, per germline. The CDR3 spans 18 residues. The chain's CDR3 is CASGLAGTSGSFGGELFF. CDR3 DNA sequence: TGTGCTAGTGGTTTGGCCGGGACTAGCGGGAGCTTCGGCGGGGAGCTGTTTTTT.

This clonotype was seen ten or more times. The V gene is TRBV6-2 or TRBV6-3, the J gene TRBJ2-7; 7 bases map to TRBD1. The germline V gene has CDR1 MNHEY and CDR2 SVGEGT. This CDR3 is built from 13 residues. V shed 6 bases and J 3 bases; nucleotides not matched to a gene: 5. This chain's CDR3 is CASSLQGIYEQYF. The CDR3 nucleotides are TGTGCCAGCAGCTTACAGGGGATCTACGAGCAGTACTTC.

This clonotype was observed at least ten times. For the CDR3, the DNA is TGTGCCAGCAGCTTTGAGGATGTCGATCAGCCCCAGCATTTT. This sequence encodes CASSFEDVDQPQHF. This chain uses TRBV5-5 with TRBJ1-5; D remains ambiguous. CDR1 is SGHKS and CDR2 is YYEKEE in the germline V gene (reference sequence). The CDR3 runs 14 residues. V dropped 2 bases and J dropped 5 bases, with 11 bases sitting between them.

The V gene is TRBV28, the J gene TRBJ1-2; tentatively, D is TRBD1 (6 bases). The CDR3 totals 18 residues. Trimming left V 5 bases short and J 6 bases short, with 28 bases between. The germline gives CDR1 MDHEN, CDR2 SYDVKM. CDR3 sequence: CASSRSDRPSEAGDGYTF. CDR3 DNA sequence: TGTGCCAGCAGTCGTTCCGACAGGCCCTCTGAGGCAGGGGATGGCTACACCTTC.

This chain uses TRBV28 with TRBJ2-7; 11 nucleotides line up with TRBD1. The CDR3 spans 15 residues. V was clipped by 3 bases and J by 8 bases; unmatched bases: 9. From germline, CDR1 is MDHEN and CDR2 SYDVKM. Here the CDR3 DNA reads TGTGCCAGCAGTTTCGCCGGGACAGGGGGTAGTAAGCAGTACTTC. Encoded protein: CASSFAGTGGSKQYF.

V gene TRBV6-2 or TRBV6-3 combines with J gene TRBJ1-5; D gene unclear. This CDR3 comprises 13 residues. Germline V gene data show CDR1 as MNHEY and CDR2 as SVGEGT. The ends were cut back, 7 bases at V and 4 bases at J, with 11 bases in the middle. This CDR3 is CASTADLNQPQHF. CDR3 coding DNA: TGTGCCAGCACCGCGGACTTGAATCAGCCCCAGCATTTT.

This clonotype was detected ten times or more. The chain combines TRBV6-2 or TRBV6-3 with TRBJ2-2; 8 bases are shared with TRBD1. V shed 2 bases and J 1 base; nucleotides not matched to a gene: 6. The CDR3 extends over 17 amino acids. Germline assignment: CDR1 MNHEY and CDR2 SVGEGT. DNA of the CDR3: TGTGCCAGCAGTTACCCGACAGGGGCGGAGAACACCGGGGAGCTGTTTTTT. Its protein product is CASSYPTGAENTGELFF.

This clonotype has ten or more counts. The chain couples TRBV10-3 to TRBJ2-5; 9 bases match TRBD2. This CDR3 is built from 17 residues. CDR1 is ENHRY, CDR2 SYGVKD, per germline. J gave up 3 bases and V 2 bases, and 10 bases lay outside the gene matches. In nucleotides, the CDR3 is TGTGCCATCAGTGAGCTGAGGGATGCGGGGGGGAAAGAGACCCAGTACTTC. Protein sequence: CAISELRDAGGKETQYF.